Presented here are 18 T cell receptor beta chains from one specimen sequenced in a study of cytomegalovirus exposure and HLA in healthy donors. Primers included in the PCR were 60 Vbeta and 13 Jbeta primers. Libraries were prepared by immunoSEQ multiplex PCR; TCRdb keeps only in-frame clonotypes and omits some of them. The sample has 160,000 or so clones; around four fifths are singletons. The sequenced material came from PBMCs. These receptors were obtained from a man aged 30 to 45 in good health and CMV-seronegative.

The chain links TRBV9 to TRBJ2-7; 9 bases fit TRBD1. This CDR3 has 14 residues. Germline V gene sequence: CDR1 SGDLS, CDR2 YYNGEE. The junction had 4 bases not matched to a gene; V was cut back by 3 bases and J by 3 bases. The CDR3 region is CASSAQDRGYEQYF. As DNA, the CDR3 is TGTGCCAGCAGCGCCCAGGACAGGGGCTACGAGCAGTACTTC.

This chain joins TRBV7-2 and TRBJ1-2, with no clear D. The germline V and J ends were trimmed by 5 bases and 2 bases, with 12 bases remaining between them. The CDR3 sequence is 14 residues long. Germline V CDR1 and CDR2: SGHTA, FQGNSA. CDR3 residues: CASSAFGENYGYTF. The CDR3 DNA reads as TGTGCCAGCAGCGCTTTTGGAGAGAACTATGGCTACACCTTC.

CDR3 nucleotides: TGTGCCAGCAAGGATACGGGGACTAACTATGGCTACACCTTC. This gives the protein CASKDTGTNYGYTF. The genes are TRBV27 and TRBJ1-2; D uncertain. The CDR3 runs to 14 residues. V was cut by 7 bases and J by 0 bases, with 12 bases left in between. Germline lookup yields CDR1 MNHEY and CDR2 SMNVEV (reference sequence).

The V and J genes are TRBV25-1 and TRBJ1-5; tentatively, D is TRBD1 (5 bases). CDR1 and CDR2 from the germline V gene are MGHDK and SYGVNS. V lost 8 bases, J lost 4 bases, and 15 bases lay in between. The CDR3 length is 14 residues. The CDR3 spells CASGGPGDNQPQHF. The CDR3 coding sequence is TGTGCCAGCGGAGGCCCGGGGGATAATCAGCCCCAGCATTTT.

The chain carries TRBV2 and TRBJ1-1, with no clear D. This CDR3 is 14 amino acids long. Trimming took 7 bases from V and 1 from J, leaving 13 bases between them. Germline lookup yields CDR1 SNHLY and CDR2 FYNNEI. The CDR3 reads CASKVQASNTEAFF. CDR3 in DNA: TGTGCCAGCAAGGTTCAGGCCTCGAACACTGAAGCTTTCTTT.

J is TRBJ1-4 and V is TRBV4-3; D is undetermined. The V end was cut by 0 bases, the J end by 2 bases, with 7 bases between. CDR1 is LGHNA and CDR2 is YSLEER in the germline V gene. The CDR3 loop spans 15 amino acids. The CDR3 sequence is CASSQDPGTNEKLFF. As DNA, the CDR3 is TGCGCCAGCAGCCAAGATCCCGGGACTAATGAAAAACTGTTTTTT.

In DNA form, the CDR3 reads TGTGCCTGGTCGGACAGTGGAAACACCATATATTTT. Its translation is CAWSDSGNTIYF. The chain uses TRBV30 and TRBJ1-3; D might be TRBD1 (6 bases). This CDR3 has 12 amino acids. The V gene lost 5 bases and the J gene lost 3 bases, with 8 bases spanning the gap. The germline gives CDR1 GTSNPN, CDR2 SVGIG (reference sequence).

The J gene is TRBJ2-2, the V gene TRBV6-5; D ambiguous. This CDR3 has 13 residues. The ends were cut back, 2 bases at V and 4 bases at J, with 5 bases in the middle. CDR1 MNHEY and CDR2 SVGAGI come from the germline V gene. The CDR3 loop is CASSYKSTGELFF. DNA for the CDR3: TGTGCCAGCAGTTACAAGAGCACCGGGGAGCTGTTTTTT.

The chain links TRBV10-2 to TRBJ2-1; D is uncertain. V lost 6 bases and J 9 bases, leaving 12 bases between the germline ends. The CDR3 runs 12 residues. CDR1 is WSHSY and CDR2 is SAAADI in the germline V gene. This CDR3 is CASSALHSEQFF. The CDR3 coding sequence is TGCGCCAGCAGCGCCCTACACAGTGAGCAGTTCTTC.

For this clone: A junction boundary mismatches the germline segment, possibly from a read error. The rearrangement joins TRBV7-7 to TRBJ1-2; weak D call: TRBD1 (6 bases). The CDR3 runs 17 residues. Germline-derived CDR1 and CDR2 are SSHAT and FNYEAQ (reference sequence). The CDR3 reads CASSLGGRVGGPRGYTF. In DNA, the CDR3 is TGTGCTAGCAGCTTAGGGGGGAGGGTCGGGGGCCCGAGGGGCTACACCTTC. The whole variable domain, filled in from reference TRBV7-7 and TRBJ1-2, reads GAGVSQSPRYKVTKRGQDVTLRCDPISSHATLYWYQQALGQGPEFLTYFNYEAQPDKSGLPSDRFSAERPEGSISTLTIQRTEQRDSAMYRCASSLGGRVGGPRGYTFGSGTRLTVV.

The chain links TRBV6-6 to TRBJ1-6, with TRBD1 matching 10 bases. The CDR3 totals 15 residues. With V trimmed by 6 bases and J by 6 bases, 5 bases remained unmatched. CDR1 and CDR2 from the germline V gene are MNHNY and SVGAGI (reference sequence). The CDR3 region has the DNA TGTGCCAGCAGCGCCGGGGACAGGGGTAATTCACCCCTCCACTTT. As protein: CASSAGDRGNSPLHF.

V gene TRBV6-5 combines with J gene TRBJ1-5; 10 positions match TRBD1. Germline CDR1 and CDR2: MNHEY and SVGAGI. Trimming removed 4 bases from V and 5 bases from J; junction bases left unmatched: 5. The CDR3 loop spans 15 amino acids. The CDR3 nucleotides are TGTGCCAGCAGTTCAGACAGGGGGCAGGATCAGCCCCAGCATTTT. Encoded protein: CASSSDRGQDQPQHF.

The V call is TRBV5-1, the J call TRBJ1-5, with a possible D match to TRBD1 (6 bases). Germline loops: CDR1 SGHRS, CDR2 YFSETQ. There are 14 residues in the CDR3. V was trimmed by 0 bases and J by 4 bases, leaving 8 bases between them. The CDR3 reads CASSLGQANQPQHF. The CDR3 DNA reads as TGCGCCAGCAGCTTGGGACAGGCGAATCAGCCCCAGCATTTT.

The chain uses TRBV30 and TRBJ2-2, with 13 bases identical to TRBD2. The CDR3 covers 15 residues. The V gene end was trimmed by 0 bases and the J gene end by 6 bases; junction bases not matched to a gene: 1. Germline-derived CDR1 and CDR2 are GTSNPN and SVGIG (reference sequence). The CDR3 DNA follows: TGTGCCTGGAGTGTAACTAGCGGGGGGGCCGGGGAGCTGTTTTTT. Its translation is CAWSVTSGGAGELFF.

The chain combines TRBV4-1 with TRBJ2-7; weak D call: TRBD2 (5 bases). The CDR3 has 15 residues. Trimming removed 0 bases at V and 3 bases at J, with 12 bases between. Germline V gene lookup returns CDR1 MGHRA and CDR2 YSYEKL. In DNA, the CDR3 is TGCGCCAGCAGCCAAGATGGAGGAGGCCTCTACGAGCAGTACTTC. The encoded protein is CASSQDGGGLYEQYF.

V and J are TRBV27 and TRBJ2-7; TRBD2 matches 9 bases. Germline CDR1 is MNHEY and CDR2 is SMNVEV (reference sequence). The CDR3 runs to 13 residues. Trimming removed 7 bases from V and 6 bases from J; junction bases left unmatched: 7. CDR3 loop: CASTGTSSFEQYF. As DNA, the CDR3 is TGTGCCAGCACCGGGACTAGCTCATTCGAGCAGTACTTC.

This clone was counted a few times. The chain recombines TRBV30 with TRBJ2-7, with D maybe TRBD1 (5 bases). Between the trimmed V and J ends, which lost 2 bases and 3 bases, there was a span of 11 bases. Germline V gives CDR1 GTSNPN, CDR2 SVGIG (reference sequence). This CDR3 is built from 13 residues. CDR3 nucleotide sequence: TGTGCCTGGAGTCAGACAGCAATCTACGAGCAGTACTTC. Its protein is CAWSQTAIYEQYF.

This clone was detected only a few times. The CDR3 nucleotides read TGTGCCAGCAGCTTAGGAAATAGCGGGGGGGCCCAAGAGACCCAGTACTTC. Its translation is CASSLGNSGGAQETQYF. V gene TRBV7-8 combines with J gene TRBJ2-5; 11 nucleotides agree with TRBD2. The CDR3 runs to 17 residues. Germline V gene lookup returns CDR1 SGHVS and CDR2 FQNEAQ. V was pared by 1 base and J by 1 base, with 5 bases of the junction left unmatched.